This entry features one T cell receptor beta chain sequence. Its antigen remains undetermined. The sample holds no much larger clone one base away, and base qualities are not on file. Sequencing of TCR beta CDR3 regions was performed at survey depth on the immunoSEQ platform. The QIAamp DNA micro kit was used to extract genomic DNA from every cultured and uncultured CD8+ T cell population. Concerning the study's data processing: Samples with fewer than 5,000 productive reads were excluded, which removed about 6% of the roughly 75 HIV peptide-stimulated cultures. Sequences were trimmed to CDR3 by a MANAFEST web app, and nonproductive sequences, CDR3s under 5 amino acids, and sequences not starting with C or ending with F/W were removed. Antigen-specific clonotypes had to expand in at least 2 of 3 replicates versus no-peptide control at FDR 0.01, only within one epitope family. A specific clonotype also had to show a frequency at least fivefold higher than in wells stimulated with peptides from other epitope families. Entries here come from immuneACCESS through TCRdb and include only in-frame sequences with V and J called. Some clones fail to appear in such tables; in the studies checked, an unresolved V gene covers under half of the shortfall, and the cause of the remainder is unknown. D and trimming come from the DNA, and the V and J calls and clone size come from that table. The sample records some 5,000 clones, around three fifths of which are singletons. Roughly 44% of the sample is in the top ten clones.

V gives up 0 bases and J gives up 6 bases, and the segment between their germline ends measures 10 bases. Reading the germline V gene gives CDR1 SGHDT and CDR2 YYEEEE. Its CDR3 holds 15 amino acids, cysteine through phenylalanine. This entry keeps only the CDR3 DNA: 45 bases, framed from base 1. The data originate from a study of CD8 T cell repertoires and HIV-1 epitope variants (dated by TCRdb to about 2020). Notes on the research overall: T cells were stimulated in separate culture wells with each of twenty-five peptides representing autologous and known Gag and Nef epitope variants. The epitopes tested covered three Gag epitope families plus Nef HW9 and YT9. Cultures ran for 9 to 10 days in IMDM with gentamicin, with half-media changes on days 3 and 7 adding IL-2, IL-7 and IL-15. An aliquot of 1M T cells was set aside as an uncultured baseline condition, separate from the approximately 91 T cell cultures. T cells were enriched using the EasySep Human T Cell Enrichment Kit and were co-cultured with equal numbers of autologous T cell-negative cells serving as antigen-presenting cells. The control conditions were a CMV, EBV and flu peptide pool, the Ebola AY9 epitope as a negative control, and a well with no peptide. A total of approximately 83 T cell cultures were run, with each culture condition done in triplicate except for one peptide, which was done in duplicate.

General findings and caveats noted by the study authors: The assay could identify only TCR beta chains and pointed to proliferation in response to antigen, not to T cell function or cytokine profile. About five clonotypes recognized the Nef KF9 family and one the HW9 family, with no responses to the TAALDMSHF plasma variant. Of the nine antigen-specific TCR beta clonotypes identified, roughly 6 appeared cross-reactive for autologous or known escape epitope variants.

The EasySep Human CD8+ T Cell Enrichment Kit was used on day 10 to isolate CD8+ T cells from every culture. This clonotype originated in a male donor with HIV. Material for sequencing was cultured CD8+ T cells derived from PBMCs. The chain joins TRBV5-6 to TRBJ1-6; D gene: possibly TRBD1, on 5 matching bases. This receptor carries the CDR3 CASSLAGGSNSPLHF. The nucleotide sequence is TGTGCCAGCAGCTTGGCCGGGGGAAGTAATTCACCCCTCCACTTT.